The present TCR beta chain was sequenced within a study of cytomegalovirus exposure and HLA in healthy donors. In the PCR, 60 Vbeta and 13 Jbeta primers were used. TCRdb's table, derived via immunoSEQ multiplex PCR, lists solely in-frame clones and lacks some. Here the sample spans about 140,000 clones, 70% to 85% being singletons. As to this clone: This specimen includes other DNA sequences encoding the same CDR3.

This CDR3 has 14 amino acids. Between the trimmed V and J ends, which lost 0 bases and 3 bases, there was a span of 8 bases. Germline V CDR1 and CDR2: LNHNV, YYDKDF (reference sequence). The rearrangement links TRBV15 to TRBJ1-1; TRBD1 might be the D (5 bases). Sequencing used PBMCs. The sequence derives from a middle-aged woman in good health and CMV-seronegative. The CDR3 DNA sequence: TGTGCCACCAGCAGAGACGGGGGATACACTGAAGCTTTCTTT. Translating gives CATSRDGGYTEAFF.